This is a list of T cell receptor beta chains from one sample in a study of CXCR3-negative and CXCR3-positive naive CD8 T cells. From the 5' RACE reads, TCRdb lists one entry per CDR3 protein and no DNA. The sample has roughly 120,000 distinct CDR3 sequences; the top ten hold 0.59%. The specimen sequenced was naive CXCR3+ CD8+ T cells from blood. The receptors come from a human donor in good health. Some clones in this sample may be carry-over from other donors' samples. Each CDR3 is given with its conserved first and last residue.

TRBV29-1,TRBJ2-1,CSAGSARGSEQFF
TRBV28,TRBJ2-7,CASSSGLIYEQYF
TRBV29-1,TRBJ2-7,CSVEDRGTDYEQYF
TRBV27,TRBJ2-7,CASSLSPAAAYEQYF
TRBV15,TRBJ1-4,CATRQGDEKLFF
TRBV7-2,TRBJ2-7,CAISLGPAYEQYF
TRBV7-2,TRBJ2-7,CASSLHRDRGVEQYF
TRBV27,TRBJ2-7,CASSRLIAGAYEQYF
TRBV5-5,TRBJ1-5,CASSYQEGANQPQHF
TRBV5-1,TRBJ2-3,CASSWGGAHSTDTQYF
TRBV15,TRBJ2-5,CATSSTLSETQYF
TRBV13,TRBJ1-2,CASSPPGVNGYTF
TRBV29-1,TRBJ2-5,CSVSMYQETQYF
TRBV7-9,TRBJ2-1,CASGPGNEQFF
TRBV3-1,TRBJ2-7,CASSQGVEQYF
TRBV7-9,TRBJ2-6,CASHRPGANVLTF
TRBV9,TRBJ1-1,CASSSVPGHMNTEAFF
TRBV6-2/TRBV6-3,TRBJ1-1,CASSEDRDHTEAFF
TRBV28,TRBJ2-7,CASSFSGTATYEQYF
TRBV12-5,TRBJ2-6,CASGLERTGEWSGANVLTF
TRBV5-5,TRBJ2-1,CASSLNWVRDQDEQFF
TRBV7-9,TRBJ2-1,CASSLVAGEGNEQFF
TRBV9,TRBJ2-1,CASSVERSGLAVGEQFF
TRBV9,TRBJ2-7,CASSVVEVGYEQYF
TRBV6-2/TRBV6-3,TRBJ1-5,CASTVNRGLDQPQHF
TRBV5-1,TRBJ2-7,CASSGQTGGRSYEQYF
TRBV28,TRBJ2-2,CASRGIWENTGELFF
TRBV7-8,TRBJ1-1,CASSLDGPGGAGNTEAFF
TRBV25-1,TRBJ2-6,CASSDSGANVLTF
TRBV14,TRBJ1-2,CASSHKGHHYGYTF
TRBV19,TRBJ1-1,CASSMSLGQGSDTEAFF
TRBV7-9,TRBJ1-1,CASSYREEAFF
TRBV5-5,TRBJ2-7,CASSFASGMRAYEQYF
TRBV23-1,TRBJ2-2,CASSNMKLPGQGKTNTGELFF
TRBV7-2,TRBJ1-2,CASSLGDTGDGYTF
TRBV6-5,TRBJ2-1,CATVTSGTGREQLF
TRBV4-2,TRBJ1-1,CASSQGLEAFF
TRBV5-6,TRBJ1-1,CASSYSSREAFF
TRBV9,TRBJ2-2,CASSDPLPVANTGELFF
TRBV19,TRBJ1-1,CASTVGVWAGGNTEAFF
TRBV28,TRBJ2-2,CASSSQRDPHGELFF
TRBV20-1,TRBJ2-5,CSARDEPTLEETQYF
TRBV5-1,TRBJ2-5,CASSFPDRGPQETQYF
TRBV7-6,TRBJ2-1,CASSLSRSARYNEQFF
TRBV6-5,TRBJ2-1,CASSYKGGEQFF
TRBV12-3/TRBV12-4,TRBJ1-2,CASSSSTGLNYGYTF
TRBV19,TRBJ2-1,CASSLGTRRYNEQFF
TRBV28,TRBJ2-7,CASSFDGGALARSYEQYF
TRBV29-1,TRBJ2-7,CSVEEGLRGDSYEQYF
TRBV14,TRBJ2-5,CASSQGTTRYQETQYF
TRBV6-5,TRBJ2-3,CASSVLGPGGDTQYF
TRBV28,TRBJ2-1,CASRQTGVYNEQFF
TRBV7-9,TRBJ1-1,CASSLPRVNTEAFF
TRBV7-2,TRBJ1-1,CASSLLFGAEALF
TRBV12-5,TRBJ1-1,CASGLPPGYTEAFF
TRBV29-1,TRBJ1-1,CSVRPRDRTVTFF
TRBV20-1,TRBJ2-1,CSAISSGGAYNEQFF